This TCR beta chain was captured by sequencing in a study of blood T cells in healthy people across ages (dated by TCRdb to 2014 to 2015). Background for the entire study: In model experiments, template switching captured about one uniquely barcoded TCR beta cDNA molecule for every two T cells. To track age-related changes in TCR beta repertoire diversity, the study relied on deep sequencing normalized with unique cDNA molecular identifiers. Four age groups were formed from the donors: young (average roughly 16 years), middle-aged (more than 35), aged (approximately 60) and long-lived (82). To avoid experimental bias, donors of different ages were randomly spread across the sequencing lanes. For two donors (one aged 18 to 30 and one aged 80 or older), the study analyzed two additional independent replicas of 1 million unique cDNA reads from the same blood draw. Study-level results and caveats: Compared with the aged group, more naive CD4+ T cells, fewer expanded clones and increased TCR diversity were shown by the long-lived group, suggesting age selection. Because the CMV infection status of the donors was unknown, age-related changes in expanded clonotypes may potentially have been confounded. Total diversity estimates from one million sequenced T cells were considered lower bounds and underestimates. Conclusive comparison of naive and antigen-experienced compartments was prevented by the profiling of bulk unsorted PBMCs. Observed TCR beta diversity per million T cells fell roughly linearly with age, and a significant reduction was already apparent by age about 36. The percentage of naive T cells measured by flow cytometry correlated strongly with observed TCR beta diversity.

The library relied on 5' RACE. Sequenced using an Illumina HiSeq 2500. The second PCR ran for about 7 to 11 cycles and used a J-beta primer mix along with a sample-barcoded 5' primer. Each TCR beta cDNA molecule received a unique molecular identifier from a template-switch 5' adaptor carrying 12 random nucleotides. Each sample yielded at least 2.5 million CDR3-containing paired-end reads. First-strand cDNA was synthesized from all RNA with the Mint cDNA synthesis kit, primed by a TRBC-specific oligonucleotide. All cDNA was treated with uracil-DNA glycosylase and then went through a first 18-cycle PCR with the universal primers M1SS and BC2_uni_R. The authors' pipeline ran thus. For normalization, 1 million high-quality reads, each with a distinct molecular identifier, were randomly selected from each sample. Reads sharing molecular identifiers were discarded rather than binned into consensus sequences. MiTCR, run with a Q25 quality threshold and the strictest error-elimination algorithm, handled CDR3 identification, clonotype clustering and error correction. A nonparametric unseen species model using Euler transformation provided a lower-bound estimate of total TCR beta diversity. TCRdb took the public reads, trimmed them with fastp at Q25, ran MiXCR for clone calling and kept in-frame beta chains. One record per CDR3 amino acid sequence lists the most common genes and DNA. The V and J calls come from TCRdb's annotation, not from the publication. This sample has 1.6 million or so distinct CDR3 sequences in its table, and roughly 32% of those were observed once. 11% of the sample belongs to the ten largest clones.

This clonotype was picked up a small number of times. The target of this receptor is not known. Base quality data are lacking; no much larger clone is found one base away. CDR1 is given as MNHNS and CDR2 as SASEGT, both from the germline V gene. Including the terminal cysteine and phenylalanine, the CDR3 comprises 16 residues. Only the CDR3 portion is preserved as DNA: 48 bases, with reading frame beginning at the first base. Deletion took 6 bases off V and 4 bases off J, with a span of 22 bases between the germline ends. Donors were about 36 systemically healthy Caucasian individuals from Russia aged 6 to 90 years. Each donor gave around 9.9 milliliters of peripheral blood, collected into EDTA-treated Vacutainer tubes. Ficoll-Paque density-gradient centrifugation was used to isolate PBMCs, with at least 6.5 million obtained per sample. Total RNA was extracted from PBMCs with Trizol reagent, with at least 6 micrograms obtained per sample. For every donor, flow cytometry on a PBMC aliquot measured the percentage of naive CD45RAhigh/CD27high T cells.

This clonotype was obtained from a woman in her 30s in good health. The sequencing input was blood. The rearrangement joined TRBV6-1 to TRBJ2-7, with the D gene possibly TRBD1 or TRBD2, each one fitting 5 bases. The DNA is TGTGCCAGCAGACCCTTGGGGGACCGTAAAATTTACGAGCAGTACTTC. This gives the protein CASRPLGDRKIYEQYF.